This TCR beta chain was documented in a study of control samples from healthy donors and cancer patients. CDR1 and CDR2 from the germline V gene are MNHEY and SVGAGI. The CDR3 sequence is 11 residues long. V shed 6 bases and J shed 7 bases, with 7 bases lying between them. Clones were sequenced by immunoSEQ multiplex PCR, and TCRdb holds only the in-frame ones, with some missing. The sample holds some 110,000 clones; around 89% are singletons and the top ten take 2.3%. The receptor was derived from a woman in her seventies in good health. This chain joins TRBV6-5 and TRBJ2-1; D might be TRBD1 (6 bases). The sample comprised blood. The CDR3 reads CASRQGNEQFF. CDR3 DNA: TGTGCCAGCAGACAGGGTAATGAGCAGTTCTTC.